This TCR beta chain is from a study of regulatory T cells in long-lasting Graves disease. The time point denotes: newly diagnosed GD, antithyroid drugs for less than 3 months. Extracted RNA from PBMCs served as the source of the TCR library. The V gene lost 6 bases and the J gene lost 2 bases, with 17 bases spanning the gap. From germline, CDR1 is SGHVS and CDR2 FQNEAQ. The CDR3 length is 16 residues. This clonotype was recorded at least ten times. The authors built TCR beta libraries using iRepertoire HTBI primers and Arm-PCR of CDR3 regions. TCRdb re-analysed the multiplex PCR reads in MiXCR, keeping a single row per CDR3 protein. Of 550,000 to 700,000 distinct CDR3 sequences in the sample, 15% to 20% are singletons; the top ten hold around 12%. Separately, the same data were catalogued under a study of T cells in Graves' hyperthyroidism and ophthalmopathy.

The input for sequencing was peripheral blood mononuclear cells (PBMCs), taken at new diagnosis, from a patient treated with antithyroid drugs. This clonotype was obtained from a man between 18 and 35 years old with Graves disease. V and J are TRBV7-8 and TRBJ2-1; D tentatively reads TRBD1 or TRBD2 (5 bases each). CDR3 residues: CASRPFGTRAYNEQFF. The CDR3 DNA reads as TGTGCCAGCAGACCGTTTGGGACCCGAGCCTACAATGAGCAGTTCTTC.